The 9 T cell receptor beta chains presented below share a single source sample, sequenced in a study of somatic mutations in cytotoxic T cells in rheumatoid arthritis. Here immunoSEQ multiplex PCR was the method, and the copy in TCRdb shows in-frame clones only, minus some. The repertoire holds approximately 12,000 clones, with roughly 69% as singletons. Sequencing was done on a sample of CD8+ T cells sorted from blood. These receptor sequences come from a middle-aged woman in good health.

This clone has just a few counts. The gene calls are TRBV2 and TRBJ1-5, with D possibly matching TRBD1 (5 bases). CDR1 and CDR2 (germline): SNHLY, FYNNEI. The CDR3 covers 12 residues. Trimming cost V 6 bases and J 9 bases, with 12 bases left between them. CDR3 DNA: TGTGCCAGCAGAGAGGGGATGGGGCCCCAGCATTTT. Protein product: CASREGMGPQHF.

This clone was picked up one time. The J gene is TRBJ2-7, the V gene TRBV7-8; the match to TRBD1 covers 11 bases. Germline V gene lookup returns CDR1 SGHVS and CDR2 FQNEAQ. This CDR3 comprises 16 residues. Losses at the gene ends were 1 base for V and 4 bases for J; bases not matched to a gene: 6. The CDR3, as DNA: TGTGCCAGCAGCTTAGTAACTGGACAGGGGGCTTACGAGCAGTACTTC. Translation gives CASSLVTGQGAYEQYF.

This sequence joins TRBV28 and TRBJ2-5; no clear D. CDR3 size: 13 residues. Germline-derived CDR1 and CDR2 are MDHEN and SYDVKM. Trimming took off 5 bases at V and 7 bases at J, with 14 bases between the two ends. As DNA, the CDR3 is TGTGCCAGCAGTCTGCTTAGGTTCGGGACCCAGTACTTC. It specifies CASSLLRFGTQYF.

A few counts support this clone. The chain recombines TRBV19 with TRBJ1-1; 7 bases line up with TRBD1. Trimming took 5 bases from V and 4 from J; bases not matched to a gene: 7. CDR1 is LNHDA, CDR2 SQIVND, per germline (reference sequence). CDR3 length: 14 amino acids. CDR3 DNA sequence: TGTGCCAGTAGTGTTAGGGGGCGGATCACTGAAGCTTTCTTT. Protein sequence: CASSVRGRITEAFF.

The gene calls are TRBV4-1 and TRBJ2-1; D is unclear. The length of the CDR3 is 13 residues. CDR1 and CDR2 (germline): MGHRA, YSYEKL. Trimming took 0 bases from V and 8 from J, leaving 8 bases between them. The CDR3 nucleotides read TGCGCCAGCAGCCAAGATGAGGAGTATGAGCAGTTCTTC. Translation: CASSQDEEYEQFF.

The CDR3, as DNA: TGTGCCAGTAGTATCTCCCCCACCAGTTACGGGGCGGAAGCTTTCTTT. The encoded protein is CASSISPTSYGAEAFF. The V gene is TRBV19, the J gene TRBJ1-1; D is possibly TRBD1 (5 bases). This CDR3 has 16 amino acids. V was pared by 3 bases and J by 8 bases, with 22 bases between. Germline lookup yields CDR1 LNHDA and CDR2 SQIVND (reference sequence).

The gene calls are TRBV29-1 and TRBJ1-2, with TRBD1 matching over 8 bases. This CDR3 comprises 13 residues. Germline V gives CDR1 SQVTM, CDR2 ANQGSEA. Trimming took 0 bases from V and 4 from J; bases not matched to a gene: 1. The CDR3 bases are TGCAGCGTTGAAGATCAGGGGGCCTATGGCTACACCTTC. The encoded protein is CSVEDQGAYGYTF.

V gene TRBV7-9 combines with J gene TRBJ1-2; the D is unclear. Germline V gene data show CDR1 as SEHNR and CDR2 as FQNEAQ (reference sequence). The CDR3 spans 15 residues. Trimming left V 3 bases short and J 4 bases short, with 15 bases between. The CDR3 reads CASSFGFGGGYGYTF. The CDR3 DNA sequence: TGTGCCAGCAGCTTTGGGTTCGGAGGTGGCTATGGCTACACCTTC.

The CDR3 loop reads CASSLLVEEDNEQFF. The DNA of the CDR3 is TGCGCCAGCAGCCTCTTAGTAGAAGAGGACAATGAGCAGTTCTTC. The rearrangement links TRBV4-1 to TRBJ2-1; D remains unclear. This CDR3 contains 15 residues. The V end was cut by 4 bases, the J end by 5 bases, with 15 bases between. In germline, CDR1 is MGHRA, CDR2 YSYEKL.